The T cell receptor beta chain described here comes from a study of regulatory T cells in long-lasting Graves disease (dated by TCRdb to about 2021). Study-wide context: Persistent Graves' disease meant more than 5 years of antithyroid drug treatment with TSH receptor autoantibodies that stayed positive. Antithyroid drugs had been taken for 8.5 to 12 years on average by persistent Graves' disease patients in the clinical cohort. The study was conducted in China and was registered as a clinical trial. Patients with persistent Graves' disease were compared with patients with newly diagnosed Graves' disease using TCR sequencing and RNA sequencing of peripheral blood. A total of approximately 35 samples underwent TCR sequencing: about 13 from persistent and around 20 from newly diagnosed Graves' disease patients. General study outcomes and caveats: Sequencing and analysis were limited to the TCR beta chain. Persistent disease showed preferential use of TRBV28, TRBJ1-2 and TRBJ2-5, whereas newly diagnosed disease favored TRBV20-1 and TRBJ2-1. Only peripheral blood was studied, because thyroid tissue, the primary lesion, was inaccessible. As a limitation, the authors acknowledged that the small sample size may reduce accuracy. Compared with newly diagnosed patients, patients with persistent Graves' disease had lower TCR Shannon entropy and fewer highly expanded clones, which suggests clonal expansion. More public clonotypes were shared among persistent patients (over 2,500) than among newly diagnosed patients (966).

The time point label, read with the paper, signifies: persistent/refractory GD, antithyroid drugs over 5 years with positive TRAb. RNA was extracted from PBMCs in TRIzol for both TCR sequencing and RNA sequencing. The diagnosis of Graves' disease followed American Thyroid Association guidelines. The patients came from an endocrinology department in Xi'an, China. From each patient, around 9 milliliters of peripheral blood was collected into an EDTA anticoagulant tube. Ficoll Paque Plus density gradient separation was used to isolate PBMCs, and no additional T cell sorting was done. An Agilent 2100 Bioanalyzer and agarose gel were used to check RNA quality, while a NanoDrop 2000 measured RNA concentration. The CDR3 numbers 15 residues from cysteine through phenylalanine. The CDR3 DNA has 45 bases and is translated from base 1. V is cut back by 0 bases and J by 4 bases, with 3 bases in the junction unmatched. Sequences LGHDT (CDR1) and YNNKEL (CDR2) are obtained from the germline V gene (reference sequence).

The library was obtained by multiplex PCR. TCRdb records Illumina HiSeq 4000 as the sequencer. To build TCR beta libraries, CDR3 regions were amplified by Arm-PCR using iRepertoire HTBI primers. Before sequencing, the PCR products went through gel purification. The paper's processing steps were these. Across samples, fewer than 70 TRBV and over 11 TRBJ segments were identified and used for gene usage analysis of CDR3 amino acid clonotypes. COPE and FqMerger were used to merge filtered high-quality paired reads into contigs. BLAST was used to align contigs to IMGT TRBV, TRBD and TRBJ reference genes, with CDR3 defined following IMGT. Any clonotype with a frequency above 0.1% was counted as a highly expanded clone. Repertoire diversity was measured by Shannon entropy, and V-J evenness by the Gini coefficient. A clonotype found in more than one individual was treated as public. Through fastp at Q25 and MiXCR, TCRdb rebuilt clones from the public reads, retaining in-frame beta chains. Rows are combined by CDR3 protein, so each entry shows the most common genes and DNA. These V and J calls rely on TCRdb rather than the paper's analysis. This sample has 600,000 to 850,000 distinct CDR3 sequences in its table, and around 30% of those were observed once. Clones ranked in the top ten supply 42% of the sample.

Comment on this clonotype: Its antigen remains undetermined. Base qualities are not recorded, but no much larger clone differs from it by a single base.

Sequenced material: peripheral blood mononuclear cells (PBMCs), taken when the disease was refractory, from a patient treated with antithyroid drugs. The chain couples TRBV3-1 to TRBJ2-5; 9 of the junction bases match TRBD1. The receptor comes from a female donor with Graves disease. The CDR3 loop reads CASSQDGTGTETQYF. The sequenced DNA is TGTGCCAGCAGCCAAGATGGGACAGGGACAGAGACCCAGTACTTC.